A single T cell receptor beta chain is shown here with its context. This sample was included in a study of T cells in Graves' hyperthyroidism and ophthalmopathy. Trimming took 3 bases from V and 1 from J; bases not matched to a gene: 9. Germline CDR1 is DFQATT and CDR2 is SNEGSKA (reference sequence). CDR3 size: 17 residues. Diagnostic assessment was based on clinical symptoms, serum thyroxine and TRAb, thyroid ultrasound and orbital computed tomography. Out of approximately 10 ml of fresh peripheral blood came the PBMCs. Template material for amplifying TCR beta CDR3 regions consisted of RNA transcripts. An initial round of RT-PCR targeting the TCR CDR3 relied on the HTBI primer set. TCRdb ran MiXCR on the multiplex PCR reads and lists one entry per CDR3 protein. This sample has around 440,000 distinct CDR3 sequences, with less than 20% found just once.

This TCR came from a woman aged 18-29 years with Graves' hyperthyroidism. Sequencing used blood. This rearrangement joins TRBV20-1 to TRBJ2-2; 9 bases map to TRBD2. CDR3 residues: CSASPPLAGRNTGELFF. The DNA of the CDR3 is TGCAGTGCTAGCCCCCCCCTAGCGGGAAGGAACACCGGGGAGCTGTTTTTT.